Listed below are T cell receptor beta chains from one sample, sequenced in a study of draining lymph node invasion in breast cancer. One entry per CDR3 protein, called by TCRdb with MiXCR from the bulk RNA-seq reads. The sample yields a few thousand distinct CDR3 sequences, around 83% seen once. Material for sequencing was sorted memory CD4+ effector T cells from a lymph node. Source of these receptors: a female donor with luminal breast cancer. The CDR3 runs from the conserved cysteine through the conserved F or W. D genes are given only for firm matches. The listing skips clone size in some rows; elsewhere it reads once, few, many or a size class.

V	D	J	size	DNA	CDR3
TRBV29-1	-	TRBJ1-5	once	TGCAGCGTTGACGGGGGTGGCAATCAGCCCCAGCATTTT	CSVDGGGNQPQHF
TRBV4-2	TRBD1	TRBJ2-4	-	TGTGCCAGCAGCCTTTTAGGACAGGGGTCAACCGAAAACATTCAGTACTTC	CASSLLGQGSTENIQYF
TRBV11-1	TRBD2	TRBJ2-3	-	TGTGCCAGCAGTCGTGGACTAGCGGGGGGGCCAGATACGCAGTATTTT	CASSRGLAGGPDTQYF
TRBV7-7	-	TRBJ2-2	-	TGTGCCAGCAGCTTAGGCGGGGGCGCGAACACCGGGGAGCTGTTTTTT	CASSLGGGANTGELFF
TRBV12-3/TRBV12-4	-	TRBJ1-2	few	TGTGCCAGCAGTTTCGGTGGCTATGGCTACACCTTC	CASSFGGYGYTF
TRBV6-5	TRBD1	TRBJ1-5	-	TGTGCCAGCAGTTGGGACAGGGATCAGCCCCAGCATTTT	CASSWDRDQPQHF
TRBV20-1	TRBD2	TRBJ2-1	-	TGCAGTGCTATGACTAGCGGGGGGGGGGAGCAGTTCTTC	CSAMTSGGGEQFF
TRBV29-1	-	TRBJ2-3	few	TGCAGCGTCGATCGGGGCCGCACAGATACGCAGTATTTT	CSVDRGRTDTQYF
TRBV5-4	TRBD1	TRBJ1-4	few	TGTGCCAGCAGCTTTTTACAGGGGGCAAGCGAAAAACTGTTTTTT	CASSFLQGASEKLFF
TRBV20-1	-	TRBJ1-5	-	TGCAGTGCTACAGGGATCGGGGTAAGCAATCAGCCCCAGCATTTT	CSATGIGVSNQPQHF
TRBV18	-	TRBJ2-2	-	TGTGCCAGCTCCCGGGGGCAGCCGCGCACCGGGGAGCTGTTTTTT	CASSRGQPRTGELFF
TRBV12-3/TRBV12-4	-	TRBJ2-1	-	TGTGCCAGCAGTTTAGCGCGACCGGAGAATGAGCAGTTCTTC	CASSLARPENEQFF
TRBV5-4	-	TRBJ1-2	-	TGTGCCAGCAGCTTGGTTACAGACTCCTATGGCTACACCTTC	CASSLVTDSYGYTF
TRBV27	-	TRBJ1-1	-	TGTGCCAGCAGTTTGGGGGCGGCGAACACTGAAGCTTTCTTT	CASSLGAANTEAFF
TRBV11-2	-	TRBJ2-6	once	TGTGCCAGCAGCCCCGGGTTTGGGGCCAACGTCCTGACTTTC	CASSPGFGANVLTF
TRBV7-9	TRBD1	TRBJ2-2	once	TGTGCCAGCAGCCTCGACAGGGGATGGACCGGGGAGCTGTTTTTT	CASSLDRGWTGELFF
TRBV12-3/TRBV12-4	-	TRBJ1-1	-	TGTGCCAGTACCCGGGAAATGAACACTGAAGCTTTCTTT	CASTREMNTEAFF
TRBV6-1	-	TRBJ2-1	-	TGTGCCAGCAGAAACAGGGTCAATGAGCAGTTCTTC	CASRNRVNEQFF
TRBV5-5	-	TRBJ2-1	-	TGCGCCAGCAGCTTGGGCCCACTAGTCCCCTACAATGAGCAGTTCTTC	CASSLGPLVPYNEQFF
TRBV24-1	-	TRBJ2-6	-	TGTGCCACCAGTGACCCAGGGTTCGGGGCCAACGTCCTGACTTTC	CATSDPGFGANVLTF
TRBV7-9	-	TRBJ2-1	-	TGTGCCAGCAGCCCGCCAGGGAGCTCCTACAATGAGCAGTTCTTC	CASSPPGSSYNEQFF
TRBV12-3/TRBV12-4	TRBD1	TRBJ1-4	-	TGTGCCAGCAGTTTAATCGGACAGGGAGGTGAAAAACTGTTTTTT	CASSLIGQGGEKLFF
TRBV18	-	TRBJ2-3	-	TGTGCCAGCTCACCACTGCTCGGACAAACAGGATCCAGCACAGATACGCAGTATTTT	CASSPLLGQTGSSTDTQYF
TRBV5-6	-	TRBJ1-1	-	TGTGCCAGCAGCTTAGCGGGCAGCTCCCAAGCTTTCTTT	CASSLAGSSQAFF
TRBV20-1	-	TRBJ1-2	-	TGCAGTGCTAGAAAGGAGGCTAGCACTAACTATGGCTACACCTTC	CSARKEASTNYGYTF